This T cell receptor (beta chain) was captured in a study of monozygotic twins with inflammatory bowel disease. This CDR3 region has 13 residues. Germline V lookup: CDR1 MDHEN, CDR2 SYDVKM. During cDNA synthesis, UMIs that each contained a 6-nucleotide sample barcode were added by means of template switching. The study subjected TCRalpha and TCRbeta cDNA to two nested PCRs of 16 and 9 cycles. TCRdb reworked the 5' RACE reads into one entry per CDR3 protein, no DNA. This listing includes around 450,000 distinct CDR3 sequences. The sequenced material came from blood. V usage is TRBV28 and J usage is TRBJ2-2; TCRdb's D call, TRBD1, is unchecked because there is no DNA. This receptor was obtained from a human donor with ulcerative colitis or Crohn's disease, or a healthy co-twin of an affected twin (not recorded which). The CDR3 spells CASRGTNTGELFF.